These 22 T cell receptor beta chains were all obtained from the same sample, sequenced in a study of blood T cell repertoires in COVID-19. Libraries were prepared by immunoSEQ multiplex PCR; TCRdb keeps only in-frame clonotypes and omits some of them. The data show roughly 180,000 clones, roughly 80% seen once. Input material: PBMCs or T cells enriched from blood (not recorded which). The origin of the receptors is a middle-aged woman with acute COVID-19.

This clone appeared a few times. The CDR3 protein is CASSQPTGGYYGYTF. CDR3 sequence (DNA): TGCGCCAGCAGCCAACCCACAGGGGGCTACTATGGCTACACCTTC. V and J are TRBV4-1 and TRBJ1-2, with 9 bases fitting TRBD1. The CDR3 length is 15 residues. Germline CDR1 and CDR2: MGHRA and YSYEKL. The V gene end was trimmed by 2 bases and the J gene end by 3 bases; junction bases not matched to a gene: 4.

V and J are TRBV15 and TRBJ2-1, with a possible D match to TRBD2 (6 bases). This CDR3 has 15 amino acids. In germline, CDR1 is LNHNV, CDR2 YYDKDF (reference sequence). With 1 base removed from V and 4 bases from J, the gap between germline ends came to 11 bases. CDR3 protein: CATSRGGGTYNEQFF. CDR3 nucleotide sequence: TGTGCCACCAGCAGAGGGGGTGGGACTTACAATGAGCAGTTCTTC.

This clone was counted only a few times. The chain carries TRBV15 and TRBJ1-3; D unclear. V was cut by 5 bases and J by 2 bases, with 16 bases left in between. Germline CDR1 LNHNV, CDR2 YYDKDF (reference sequence). This CDR3 contains 16 residues. The CDR3 region is CATSLATPTPGNTIYF. The CDR3 bases are TGTGCCACCAGCTTAGCGACCCCGACACCTGGAAACACCATATATTTT.

The chain couples TRBV7-2 to TRBJ1-1; weak D call: TRBD1 (5 bases). V lost 1 base and J 7 bases, leaving 10 bases between the germline ends. The CDR3 totals 13 residues. The germline CDR1 and CDR2 sequences are SGHTA and FQGNSA. CDR3 nucleotide sequence: TGTGCCAGCAGCTTAGTGGCCGGGGGTGAAGCTTTCTTT. Amino acids: CASSLVAGGEAFF.

The count of this clone is one. The chain employs TRBV3-1 (or the pseudogene TRBV3-2) and TRBJ1-2, with 9 positions matching TRBD1. This CDR3 region has 17 residues. Germline V gives CDR1 LGHDT, CDR2 YNNKEL (reference sequence). J was trimmed by 5 bases and V by 3 bases; bases with no gene match: 13. CDR3: CASSHGGQGPLRYGYTF. In nucleotides, the CDR3 is TGTGCCAGCAGCCATGGGGGACAGGGCCCTCTGCGATATGGCTACACCTTC.

The J gene is TRBJ2-5, the V gene TRBV6-6, with TRBD1 matching 7 bases. The CDR3 has 15 amino acids. V gave up 6 bases and J gave up 0 bases; unmatched junction bases: 7. Germline-derived CDR1 and CDR2 are MNHNY and SVGAGI (reference sequence). The CDR3 nucleotides read TGTGCCAGCAGACCGACAGGGACGTACCAAGAGACCCAGTACTTC. Its translation is CASRPTGTYQETQYF.

This clone was observed once. The gene calls are TRBV30 and TRBJ1-2; TRBD1 might be the D (5 bases). Germline CDR1 is GTSNPN and CDR2 is SVGIG (reference sequence). V gave up 8 bases and J gave up 8 bases, with 15 bases separating them. The CDR3 is made up of 11 amino acids. The CDR3 sequence is CAGPSGKGYTF. Here the CDR3 DNA reads TGTGCCGGGCCATCAGGGAAAGGCTACACCTTC. The whole variable domain, remainder taken from reference TRBV30 and TRBJ1-2, is SQTIHQWPATLVQPVGSPLSLECTVEGTSNPNLYWYRQAAGRGLQLLFYSVGIGQISSEVPQNLSASRPQDRQFILSSKKLLLSDSGFYLCAGPSGKGYTFGSGTRLTVV.

The rearrangement uses TRBV10-3 and TRBJ1-2, with 7 bases identical to TRBD1. This CDR3 contains 15 residues. V was clipped by 8 bases and J by 6 bases; unmatched bases: 15. The germline gives CDR1 ENHRY, CDR2 SYGVKD. The DNA of the CDR3 is TGTGCCATCTCGGCCCAAGGGGGCGACATAAATGGCTACACCTTC. Translating gives CAISAQGGDINGYTF.

The gene calls are TRBV5-1 and TRBJ1-2, with D uncertain. Germline CDR1 and CDR2: SGHRS and YFSETQ. This CDR3 region has 15 residues. Trimming took off 2 bases at V and 0 bases at J, with 11 bases between the two ends. CDR3 protein: CASSLNVGANYGYTF. Written as DNA, the CDR3 is TGCGCCAGCAGCTTAAACGTCGGAGCTAACTATGGCTACACCTTC. Full variable domain (remainder filled in from reference TRBV5-1 and TRBJ1-2): KAGVTQTPRYLIKTRGQQVTLSCSPISGHRSVSWYQQTPGQGLQFLFEYFSETQRNKGNFPGRFSGRQFSNSRSEMNVSTLELGDSALYLCASSLNVGANYGYTFGSGTRLTVV.

The V call is TRBV4-1, the J call TRBJ2-3; the match to TRBD2 covers 9 bases. Per the germline V gene, CDR1 is MGHRA and CDR2 is YSYEKL. The trim removed 0 bases at V and 1 base at J, leaving 2 bases unmatched. The CDR3 covers 16 residues. DNA of the CDR3: TGCGCCAGCAGCCAAGAGTCTAGCGGGGGCACAGATACGCAGTATTTT. This encodes CASSQESSGGTDTQYF.

The chain joins TRBV29-1 to TRBJ1-1; 9 bases align to TRBD1. Germline V CDR1 and CDR2: SQVTM, ANQGSEA. CDR3 length: 11 residues. V shed 6 bases and J 6 bases; nucleotides not matched to a gene: 2. The CDR3 region has the DNA TGCAGCGTATACAGGGGGCCTGAAGCTTTCTTT. Its translation: CSVYRGPEAFF.

Written as DNA, the CDR3 is TGTGCCAGTAGTTACGCCGGGACTAGCGGGAAGAGTATCAACAATGAGCAGTTCTTC. It specifies CASSYAGTSGKSINNEQFF. The V call is TRBV19, the J call TRBJ2-1; 13 nucleotides match TRBD2. There are 19 residues in the CDR3. Germline CDR1 and CDR2: LNHDA and SQIVND (reference sequence). Trimming removed 5 bases from V and 5 bases from J; junction bases left unmatched: 15.

This clone was seen a few times. The chain is built from TRBV30 and TRBJ1-6; unclear D gene. Germline V lookup: CDR1 GTSNPN, CDR2 SVGIG (reference sequence). CDR3 size: 14 residues. V was pared by 0 bases and J by 10 bases, with 13 bases between. This CDR3 reads CAWSVLIRGSPLHF. CDR3 DNA: TGTGCCTGGAGTGTACTCATACGCGGATCACCCCTCCACTTT.

The V gene is TRBV5-1, the J gene TRBJ1-3; TRBD1 agrees at 11 bases. CDR1 is SGHRS and CDR2 is YFSETQ in the germline V gene. The ends lost 4 bases at V and 3 bases at J; junction bases unmatched: 6. The CDR3 spans 16 residues. The DNA of the CDR3 is TGCGCCAGCAGCCACGGGACAGGGGGAGTTGGAAACACCATATATTTT. Protein: CASSHGTGGVGNTIYF.

The chain is built from TRBV14 and TRBJ2-1; tentatively, D is TRBD1 (7 bases). This CDR3 contains 13 residues. The germline V and J ends were trimmed by 3 bases and 15 bases, with 18 bases remaining between them. Germline CDR1 reads SGHDN; CDR2 reads FVKESK. CDR3: CASSQSLTGRTFF. In nucleotides, the CDR3 is TGTGCCAGCAGCCAGTCACTGACAGGGAGGACGTTCTTC.

Notes on this clone: In the same sample, other DNA sequences code for this CDR3. V usage is TRBV30 and J usage is TRBJ1-2; maybe TRBD1 (5 bases). This CDR3 comprises 12 residues. CDR1 is GTSNPN and CDR2 is SVGIG in the germline V gene (reference sequence). V was cut by 4 bases and J by 2 bases, with 8 bases left in between. The CDR3 spells CAWTQGNYGYTF. CDR3 bases: TGTGCCTGGACCCAGGGAAACTATGGCTACACCTTC.

The rearrangement links TRBV5-6 to TRBJ1-6, with 9 bases identical to TRBD1. The junction had 4 bases not matched to a gene; V was cut back by 3 bases and J by 9 bases. Germline V gene data show CDR1 as SGHDT and CDR2 as YYEEEE. The CDR3 totals 14 residues. The CDR3 nucleotides read TGTGCCAGCAGCTCGGACAGGGGCGGTTCACCCCTCCACTTT. Its translation is CASSSDRGGSPLHF.

This clone has just one count. The rearrangement joins TRBV3-1 (or the pseudogene TRBV3-2) to TRBJ1-1, with 10 bases identical to TRBD1. The germline CDR1 and CDR2 sequences are LGHDT and YNNKEL (reference sequence). The CDR3 loop spans 17 amino acids. V was pared by 4 bases and J by 7 bases, with 15 bases of the junction left unmatched. In DNA form, the CDR3 reads TGTGCCAGCAGCCCAGTCCCGGGACAGGGGTTAAGAGGTGAAGCTTTCTTT. Protein: CASSPVPGQGLRGEAFF.

As regards this clone: Other DNA sequences of this sample code for an identical CDR3. The chain links TRBV6-5 to TRBJ2-7; TRBD2 aligns across 7 bases. There are 14 residues in the CDR3. The germline gives CDR1 MNHEY, CDR2 SVGAGI. V shed 2 bases and J 2 bases; nucleotides not matched to a gene: 3. The CDR3 reads CASSYGGGTYEQYF. The CDR3 DNA follows: TGTGCCAGCAGTTACGGGGGGGGGACCTACGAGCAGTACTTC.

The rearrangement links TRBV3-1 (or the pseudogene TRBV3-2) to TRBJ2-1; D remains unclear. CDR3 length: 15 residues. Germline V gene lookup returns CDR1 LGHDT and CDR2 YNNKEL (reference sequence). The V end was cut by 0 bases, the J end by 2 bases, with 8 bases between. The CDR3 coding sequence is TGTGCCAGCAGCCAAGACAGGTTCCCCTACAATGAGCAGTTCTTC. Translation: CASSQDRFPYNEQFF.

The chain couples TRBV10-3 to TRBJ1-2, with 7 bases fitting TRBD1. J gave up 7 bases and V 10 bases, and 9 bases lay outside the gene matches. The CDR3 totals 12 residues. Germline CDR1 is ENHRY and CDR2 is SYGVKD. The CDR3, as DNA: TGTGCCACCGGCGACAGGGACGGTGGCTACACCTTC. It codes for CATGDRDGGYTF.

The chain recombines TRBV6-2 or TRBV6-3 with TRBJ2-1, with D possibly matching TRBD2 (6 bases). The CDR3 extends over 18 amino acids. The V end was cut by 2 bases, the J end by 0 bases, with 17 bases between. Germline CDR1 MNHEY, CDR2 SVGEGT. CDR3 region: CASSYPAAVAASYNEQFF. CDR3 DNA sequence: TGTGCCAGCAGTTACCCTGCCGCGGTAGCGGCCTCCTACAATGAGCAGTTCTTC.